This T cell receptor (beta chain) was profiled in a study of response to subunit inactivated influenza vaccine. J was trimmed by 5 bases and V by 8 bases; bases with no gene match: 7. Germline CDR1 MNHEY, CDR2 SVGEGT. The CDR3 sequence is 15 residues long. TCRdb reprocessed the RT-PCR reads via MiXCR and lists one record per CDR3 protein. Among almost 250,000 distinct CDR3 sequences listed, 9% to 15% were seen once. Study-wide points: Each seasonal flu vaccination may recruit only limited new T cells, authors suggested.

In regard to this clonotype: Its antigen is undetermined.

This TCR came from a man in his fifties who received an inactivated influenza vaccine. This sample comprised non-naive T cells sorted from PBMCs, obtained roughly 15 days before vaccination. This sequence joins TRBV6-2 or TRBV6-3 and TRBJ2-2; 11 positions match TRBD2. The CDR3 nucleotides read TGTGCCAGCTATCCCGGACTAGCGGGTACCGGGGAGCTGTTTTTT. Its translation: CASYPGLAGTGELFF.